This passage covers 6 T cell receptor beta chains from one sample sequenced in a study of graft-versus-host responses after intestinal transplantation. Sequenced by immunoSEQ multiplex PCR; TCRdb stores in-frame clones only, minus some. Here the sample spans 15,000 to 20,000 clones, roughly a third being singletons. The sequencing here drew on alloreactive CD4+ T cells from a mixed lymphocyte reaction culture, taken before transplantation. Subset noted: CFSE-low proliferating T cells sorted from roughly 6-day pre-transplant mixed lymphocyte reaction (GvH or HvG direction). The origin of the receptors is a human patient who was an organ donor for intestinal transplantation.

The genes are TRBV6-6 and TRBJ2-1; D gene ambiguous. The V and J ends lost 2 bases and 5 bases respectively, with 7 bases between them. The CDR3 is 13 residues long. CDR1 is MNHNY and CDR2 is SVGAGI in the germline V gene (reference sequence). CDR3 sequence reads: CASSYRADNEQFF. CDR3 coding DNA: TGTGCCAGCAGTTACCGGGCAGACAATGAGCAGTTCTTC.

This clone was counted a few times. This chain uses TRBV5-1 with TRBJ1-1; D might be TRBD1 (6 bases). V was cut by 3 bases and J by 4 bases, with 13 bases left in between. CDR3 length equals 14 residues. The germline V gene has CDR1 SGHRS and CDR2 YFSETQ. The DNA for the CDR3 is TGCGCCAGCAGCTCACAGGGAGGGGGCACTGAAGCTTTCTTT. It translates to CASSSQGGGTEAFF.

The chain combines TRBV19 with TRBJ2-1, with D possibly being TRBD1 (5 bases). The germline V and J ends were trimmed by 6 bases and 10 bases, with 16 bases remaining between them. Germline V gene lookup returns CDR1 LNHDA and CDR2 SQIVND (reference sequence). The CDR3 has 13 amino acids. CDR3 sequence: CASSLTGPGEQFF. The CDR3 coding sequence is TGTGCCAGTAGCCTGACTGGGCCAGGGGAGCAGTTCTTC.

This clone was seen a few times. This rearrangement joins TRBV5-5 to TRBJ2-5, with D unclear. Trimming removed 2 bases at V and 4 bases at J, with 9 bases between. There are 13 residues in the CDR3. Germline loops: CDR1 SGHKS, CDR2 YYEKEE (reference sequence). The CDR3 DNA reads TGTGCCAGCAGCTTCAACGGTGGAGAGACCCAGTACTTC. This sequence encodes CASSFNGGETQYF.

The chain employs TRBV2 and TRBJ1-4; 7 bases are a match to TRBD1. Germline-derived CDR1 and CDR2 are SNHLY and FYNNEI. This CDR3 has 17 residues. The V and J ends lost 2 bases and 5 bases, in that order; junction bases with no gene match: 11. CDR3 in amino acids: CASSERFPQGYNEKLFF. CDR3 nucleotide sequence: TGTGCCAGCAGTGAAAGGTTCCCACAGGGGTACAATGAAAAACTGTTTTTT.

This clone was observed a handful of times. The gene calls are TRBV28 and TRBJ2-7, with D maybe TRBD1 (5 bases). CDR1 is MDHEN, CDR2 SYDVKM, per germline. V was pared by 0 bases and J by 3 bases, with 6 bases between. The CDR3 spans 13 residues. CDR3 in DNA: TGTGCCAGCAGTTTATGGGACAACTACGAGCAGTACTTC. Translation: CASSLWDNYEQYF.